These 4 T cell receptor beta chains originate from one sample sequenced in a study of blood T cell repertoires in COVID-19. Some clones are missing from TCRdb's copy, which holds only in-frame ones; the method was immunoSEQ multiplex PCR. The table records more than 200,000 clones, around nine tenths of them present only once. Source material: PBMCs or T cells enriched from blood (not recorded which). The receptors come from a woman aged 50 to 60 who had recovered from COVID-19.

This chain's CDR3 is CASSQVRFPSGNTIYF. The DNA for the CDR3 is TGTGCCAGCAGCCAAGTACGGTTTCCCTCTGGAAACACCATATATTTT. The chain uses TRBV3-1 (or the pseudogene TRBV3-2) and TRBJ1-3, with D unresolved. Trimming stripped 1 base from V and 0 bases from J, with 10 bases between. CDR3 size: 16 residues. Germline-derived CDR1 and CDR2 are LGHDT and YNNKEL (reference sequence).

The rearrangement joins TRBV5-1 to TRBJ2-7; 10 nucleotides match TRBD2. This CDR3 comprises 17 residues. J gave up 2 bases and V 0 bases, and 8 bases lay outside the gene matches. Germline V lookup: CDR1 SGHRS, CDR2 YFSETQ. CDR3 sequence reads: CASSLVASGSITYEQYF. DNA of the CDR3: TGCGCCAGCAGCTTGGTGGCTAGCGGGAGCATCACCTACGAGCAGTACTTC.

This CDR3 reads CSASDIEQFF. As DNA, the CDR3 is TGCAGTGCTAGTGACATTGAGCAGTTCTTC. The chain links TRBV20-1 to TRBJ2-1; no reliable D call. V was cut by 3 bases and J by 9 bases, with 6 bases left in between. The CDR3 runs to 10 residues. CDR1 is DFQATT, CDR2 SNEGSKA, per germline (reference sequence).

The count of this clone is one. V is TRBV6-5 and J is TRBJ2-3, with D perhaps matching TRBD1 (5 bases). The germline gives CDR1 MNHEY, CDR2 SVGAGI. Trimming left V 6 bases short and J 4 bases short, with 11 bases between. The CDR3 totals 13 residues. This CDR3 is CASRDRNADTQYF. The DNA for the CDR3 is TGTGCCAGCAGAGACAGAAATGCAGATACGCAGTATTTT.